This T cell receptor (beta chain) originates from a study of spatial heterogeneity in lung cancer. Time point noted: sample taken at primary tumor resection. This clonotype was detected many times. TCRdb re-analysed the 5' RACE reads in MiXCR, keeping a single row per CDR3 protein. The sample consists of approximately 40,000 distinct CDR3 sequences, 5.2% of them appearing once. Germline lookup yields CDR1 KGHDR and CDR2 SFDVKD. Trimming removed 4 bases at V and 4 bases at J, with 13 bases between. This CDR3 contains 15 residues. Sequences were derived from PBMCs, sampled at surgery. The source of this sequence is a female donor with early-stage non-small cell lung cancer. This chain joins TRBV24-1 and TRBJ1-5; weak D call: TRBD1 (6 bases). DNA for the CDR3: TGTGCCACCAGTGAGGCAGGGGCTGCAAATCAGCCCCAGCATTTT. It yields the protein CATSEAGAANQPQHF.